This T cell receptor beta chain was sequenced during a study of cytomegalovirus exposure and HLA in healthy donors. A note on this clone: Its antigen is as yet unknown.

Overall study findings and caveats: Roughly uniform depth of sequencing across donors was assumed in presence/absence analyses.

Use of 60 Vbeta and 13 Jbeta primers characterized the PCR. The data were produced by immunoSEQ multiplex PCR, yet TCRdb's version contains in-frame clones alone and is incomplete. The table lists a few hundred thousand clones, roughly 80% of them singletons. The sequence was obtained from a man aged 30-40 years in good health and CMV-seronegative. Sequenced: PBMCs.

Here the CDR3 reads CASSLTRAYEQYF. CDR3 bases: TGTGCCAGCAGCCTCACCCGGGCCTACGAGCAGTACTTC. This chain links TRBV6-6 with TRBJ2-7; D is unresolved. Trimming removed 6 bases from V and 2 bases from J, with 11 bases in between. Looked up from germline, CDR1 is MNHNY and CDR2 is SVGAGI (reference sequence). This CDR3 has 13 amino acids.